A selection of T cell receptor beta chains follows, all from one sample in a study of blood T cell repertoires in COVID-19. This table comes from immunoSEQ multiplex PCR, and its TCRdb copy is limited to in-frame clones, with some not included. This table has some 90,000 clones, approximately 90% appearing once. The sample consisted of peripheral blood. These receptors were collected from a man aged 50 to 59 with acute or convalescent COVID-19. The CDR3 runs from the conserved cysteine through the conserved F or W. Each record gives: CDR3 DNA, CDR3 protein, V gene, clone size, D gene, J gene. The D gene is left open where the match is weak. The size field is filled for only some rows; it gives once, few, many or a size class.

DNA: TGCAGCGTTCTTGAGAGCTCTGGAAACACCATATATTTT
CDR3: CSVLESSGNTIYF
V: TRBV29-1
size: .
D: .
J: TRBJ1-3

DNA: TGTGCCAGCAGTTACCCCCGGGGGGGGGCGGCCACCGGGGAGCTGTTTTTT
CDR3: CASSYPRGGAATGELFF
V: TRBV6-2/TRBV6-3
size: .
D: TRBD2
J: TRBJ2-2

DNA: TGTGCCAGCACCACAGGGGGGATAGCCAGCACAGATACGCAGTATTTT
CDR3: CASTTGGIASTDTQYF
V: TRBV28
size: .
D: TRBD1
J: TRBJ2-3

DNA: TGCGCCAGCAGGGGCAGTACCTACGAGCAGTACTTC
CDR3: CASRGSTYEQYF
V: TRBV5-1
size: .
D: .
J: TRBJ2-7

DNA: TGTGCCAGCAGCAAGGACAGGGGGCTGGGTGGCTACACCTTC
CDR3: CASSKDRGLGGYTF
V: TRBV13
size: .
D: TRBD1
J: TRBJ1-2

DNA: TGTGCCAGCAGCCTTCGAGCGAGCTCTGGAAACACCATATATTTT
CDR3: CASSLRASSGNTIYF
V: TRBV9
size: .
D: .
J: TRBJ1-3

DNA: TGTGCCAGCTCAGGGGGTCAACCTTTTAGCAATCAGCCCCAGCATTTT
CDR3: CASSGGQPFSNQPQHF
V: TRBV27
size: .
D: TRBD1
J: TRBJ1-5

DNA: TGTGCCAGCTCAACTAGCGGGGGGTCGACAGATACGCAGTATTTT
CDR3: CASSTSGGSTDTQYF
V: TRBV18
size: .
D: TRBD2
J: TRBJ2-3

DNA: TGTGCCATCAGTGAGGGACAGGGGGGAGGCAAAAACATTCAGTACTTC
CDR3: CAISEGQGGGKNIQYF
V: TRBV10-3
size: .
D: TRBD1
J: TRBJ2-4

DNA: TGCGCCAGCAGGCCTCAGACAGGACACACTAACTATGGCTACACCTTC
CDR3: CASRPQTGHTNYGYTF
V: TRBV23-1
size: .
D: .
J: TRBJ1-2

DNA: TGCGCCAGCAGCTTGGCACCACAGGGGCTCGGTAATAATTCACCCCTCCACTTT
CDR3: CASSLAPQGLGNNSPLHF
V: TRBV5-1
size: .
D: TRBD1
J: TRBJ1-6

DNA: TGTGCCAGCACCCCAATGAGGTCTGGAAACACCATATATTTT
CDR3: CASTPMRSGNTIYF
V: TRBV11-2
size: .
D: .
J: TRBJ1-3

DNA: TGTGCCAGCAGCCAAGGAGGGTACGAGCAGTACTTC
CDR3: CASSQGGYEQYF
V: TRBV3-1/TRBV3-2
size: .
D: .
J: TRBJ2-7

DNA: TGTGCCAGCAGCTTAGGGACAGGGACTAGCACAGATACGCAGTATTTT
CDR3: CASSLGTGTSTDTQYF
V: TRBV11-3
size: .
D: TRBD1
J: TRBJ2-3

DNA: TGCGCCAGCAGCGAGGGACAGGGGGACACCATATATTTT
CDR3: CASSEGQGDTIYF
V: TRBV5-1
size: .
D: TRBD1
J: TRBJ1-3

DNA: TGTGCCAGCAGGGGCCTGAAACAGGGTGCTAACTATGGCTACACCTTC
CDR3: CASRGLKQGANYGYTF
V: TRBV2
size: few
D: .
J: TRBJ1-2

DNA: TGTGCCTGGGAAAGGAGTGAAAAACTGTTTTTT
CDR3: CAWERSEKLFF
V: TRBV30
size: few
D: .
J: TRBJ1-4

DNA: TGTGCCAGCAGTCAAGAGTGGGAGCAGTTCTTC
CDR3: CASSQEWEQFF
V: TRBV27
size: .
D: .
J: TRBJ2-1

DNA: TGTGCCAGTAGTATAACTAGCGGGGGGACCGGGGAGCTGTTTTTT
CDR3: CASSITSGGTGELFF
V: TRBV19
size: .
D: TRBD2
J: TRBJ2-2

DNA: TGTGCCAGCAGTTTTTTAGCGGGGGGGTACAATGAGCAGTTCTTC
CDR3: CASSFLAGGYNEQFF
V: TRBV27
size: .
D: TRBD2
J: TRBJ2-1

DNA: TGTGCCAGCAGTTTAGTGGCAGGGGGTGGCCAGCCCCAGCATTTT
CDR3: CASSLVAGGGQPQHF
V: TRBV27
size: .
D: TRBD1
J: TRBJ1-5

DNA: TGTGCCAGCAGCCACTATACCTCTGGAAACACCATATATTTT
CDR3: CASSHYTSGNTIYF
V: TRBV7-9
size: .
D: .
J: TRBJ1-3

DNA: TGTGCCAGCAGCCTTCCGGCGGGGGTCGATCAGCCCCAGCATTTT
CDR3: CASSLPAGVDQPQHF
V: TRBV9
size: .
D: .
J: TRBJ1-5

DNA: TGTGCCAGCAGTGAAGCACAGGGGGCGACGTACGATGGCTACACCTTC
CDR3: CASSEAQGATYDGYTF
V: TRBV6-1
size: .
D: TRBD1
J: TRBJ1-2

DNA: TGTGCCAGCAGATTTGGTGAGAATGAGCAGTTCTTC
CDR3: CASRFGENEQFF
V: TRBV6-1
size: .
D: .
J: TRBJ2-1

DNA: TGTGCCATCAGTGTGGCGGGGGCGAACTATGGCTACACCTTC
CDR3: CAISVAGANYGYTF
V: TRBV10-3
size: .
D: .
J: TRBJ1-2

DNA: TGTGCCAGCAGTTTACTTCCCTCGCGAGAGACCCAGTACTTC
CDR3: CASSLLPSRETQYF
V: TRBV28
size: .
D: .
J: TRBJ2-5

DNA: TGTGCCAGCAGCTTCACAGGGACCTATGGCTACACCTTC
CDR3: CASSFTGTYGYTF
V: TRBV5-4
size: few
D: .
J: TRBJ1-2

DNA: TGTGCCAGCAGACCAACGGAGGGTGAAGCTTTCTTT
CDR3: CASRPTEGEAFF
V: TRBV7-9
size: .
D: .
J: TRBJ1-1

DNA: TGTGCCAGCAGTGAAGTGAGGGGGACTGAAGCTTTCTTT
CDR3: CASSEVRGTEAFF
V: TRBV2
size: .
D: .
J: TRBJ1-1

DNA: TGTGCCAGCATCATTTTTTCGGGCGCAGGGGGCTACACCTTC
CDR3: CASIIFSGAGGYTF
V: TRBV6-5
size: .
D: .
J: TRBJ1-2

DNA: TGTGCCAGCAGCCTCGAGGTGGCCGGAGATTCACCCCTCCACTTT
CDR3: CASSLEVAGDSPLHF
V: TRBV4-2
size: .
D: .
J: TRBJ1-6

DNA: TGTGCCAGCAGCGTATTTGCAGTAGGTGTTCGGGAGGGCTACACCTTC
CDR3: CASSVFAVGVREGYTF
V: TRBV9
size: few
D: .
J: TRBJ1-2